These T cell receptor beta chains were read from a single sample in a study of glioma-infiltrating T cells. TCRdb redid the calling of the multiplex PCR reads with MiXCR, one entry per CDR3 protein. The sample holds about 140,000 distinct CDR3 sequences, about two fifths seen once. The sample taken for sequencing was glioma tissue, nonneoplastic brain tissue, or PBMCs (not recorded which). The receptors originated from a human donor with low-grade glioma or glioblastoma, undergoing nonglioma brain surgery, or in good health (not recorded which). CDR3s include the opening cysteine and the closing phenylalanine or tryptophan. Fields, in order: clone size, V gene, D gene, J gene, CDR3 DNA, CDR3 protein. The D gene is left open where the match is weak. Only part of the rows carry a size: once, few, many, or a class if the clone is expanded.

few	TRBV5-6	.	TRBJ2-3	TGTGCCAGCAGCCCTCTCGGGGAGGTAGGGTCAGATACGCAGTATTTT	CASSPLGEVGSDTQYF
.	TRBV20-1	.	TRBJ2-4	TGCAGTGCTCTCCCCAACGCCGAAAACATTCAGTACTTC	CSALPNAENIQYF
once	TRBV29-1	.	TRBJ1-1	TGCAGCACCCTCGACAGGTTGAACGCTGAAGCTTTCTTT	CSTLDRLNAEAFF
.	TRBV24-1	.	TRBJ1-2	TGTGCCACCAGTGATCCGAAGTTTGGGGAACCATACCCCTTAGGCTACACCTTC	CATSDPKFGEPYPLGYTF
few	TRBV7-9	.	TRBJ1-3	TGTGCCAGCAGCTTAGCACGAGTAACGGACACCATATATTTT	CASSLARVTDTIYF
few	TRBV24-1	.	TRBJ1-3	TGTGCCACCCAGGGGACTGCTGGAAACACCATATATTTT	CATQGTAGNTIYF
.	TRBV20-1	.	TRBJ2-5	TGCAGTGCTAGCCAGGGCCCGGAGAGAGAGACCCAGTACTTC	CSASQGPERETQYF
.	TRBV2	TRBD1	TRBJ1-2	TGTGCCAGCAACTTACAGGGGTGGAGTGGCTACACCTTC	CASNLQGWSGYTF
.	TRBV6-5	.	TRBJ2-1	TGTGCCAGCAGCCGAAACGTAGGGTGCGACAATGAGCAGTTCTTC	CASSRNVGCDNEQFF
few	TRBV6-1	.	TRBJ2-6	TGTGCCAGCAGTCGACAACTTCAAGGTGGGGCCAACGTCCTGACTTTC	CASSRQLQGGANVLTF
.	TRBV12-3/TRBV12-4	TRBD1	TRBJ1-1	TGTGCCAGCACCCGACAGGGGTACACTGAAGCTTTCTTT	CASTRQGYTEAFF
.	TRBV28	.	TRBJ1-1	TGTGCCAGCAGTTTTGTAAACAGCCCCCACACTGAAGCTTTCTTT	CASSFVNSPHTEAFF
many	TRBV6-2/TRBV6-3	TRBD2	TRBJ2-3	TGTGCCAGCAGTTATGATGCGACTAGCGGGGCCACAGATACGCAGTATTTT	CASSYDATSGATDTQYF
.	TRBV20-1	.	TRBJ2-3	TGCAGTGCCCCATTAAGGGCGGGCACAGATACGCAGTATTTT	CSAPLRAGTDTQYF
many	TRBV10-2	TRBD2	TRBJ2-2	TGCGCCAGCAGCCGGGACTACTACACCGGGGAGCTGTTTTTT	CASSRDYYTGELFF
.	TRBV4-1	.	TRBJ2-1	TGCGCCAGCAGCCAAGGAACACTAGCTGCCGATGAGCAGTTCTTC	CASSQGTLAADEQFF
few	TRBV19	.	TRBJ1-6	TGTGCCAGCCAGGGGCCATCTTCACCCCTCCACTTT	CASQGPSSPLHF
.	TRBV15	.	TRBJ2-5	TGTGCCACCAGCAGAGACCGAAAAGAGACCCAGTACTTC	CATSRDRKETQYF
.	TRBV10-2	.	TRBJ1-1	TGTGCCACCAGTGAGTCGAGAGGGACCCTGAACACTGAAGCTTTCTTT	CATSESRGTLNTEAFF
.	TRBV19	.	TRBJ1-5	TGTGCCAGTAGCGTCTTCGCGGGGGGGGTTTGGCAGCCCCAGCATTTT	CASSVFAGGVWQPQHF
.	TRBV2	.	TRBJ1-2	TGTGCCAGCAGTGAGGCTCGACAGTCAGACTATGGCTACACCTTC	CASSEARQSDYGYTF
.	TRBV27	.	TRBJ2-1	TGTGCCAGCAGTTTCAACGAGAACAATGAGCAGTTCTTC	CASSFNENNEQFF
few	TRBV6-1	.	TRBJ1-1	TGTGCCAGCAGCCCTACGTTTGGAGGGACTGAAGCTTTCTTT	CASSPTFGGTEAFF
.	TRBV20-1	.	TRBJ2-2	TGCAGTGCTAGTCCTAGGGGGGGGATCACCGGGGAGCTGTTTTTT	CSASPRGGITGELFF
.	TRBV4-1	.	TRBJ1-1	TGCGCCAGCAGCCATGATCCGGGGACAGCTTTCTTT	CASSHDPGTAFF
few	TRBV27	.	TRBJ2-2	TGTGCCAGCAGTTTACGGACGGACGGGGAGCTGTTTTTT	CASSLRTDGELFF
.	TRBV6-2/TRBV6-3	TRBD2	TRBJ2-7	TGTGCCAGCAGCTTAGCGGGAGGCATCCTCTACGAGCAGTACTTC	CASSLAGGILYEQYF
.	TRBV10-3	.	TRBJ1-5	TGTGCCATCAGTGATACAGATACAGGGTTGCATCAGCCCCAGCATTTT	CAISDTDTGLHQPQHF
.	TRBV7-9	TRBD1	TRBJ1-2	TGTGCCAGCAGCTTATTGACAGGGGATGGCTACACCTTC	CASSLLTGDGYTF
few	TRBV29-1	.	TRBJ1-1	TGCAGCGTTGCAGTCCGGGACTCTGAAGCTTTCTTT	CSVAVRDSEAFF
few	TRBV20-1	.	TRBJ1-5	TGCAGTGCTATAAGAAGCACCGAGCTTAGCAATCAGCCCCAGCATTTT	CSAIRSTELSNQPQHF
few	TRBV7-2	.	TRBJ1-5	TGTGCCAGCAGCTTAGTCGCCGGCCAGCCCCAGCATTTT	CASSLVAGQPQHF
few	TRBV6-6	.	TRBJ1-1	TGTGCCAGCAGTTACATACCAGGGGAAACTGAAGCTTTCTTT	CASSYIPGETEAFF
many	TRBV6-1	TRBD1	TRBJ2-7	TGTGCCAGCAGTCGTAGACAGGGCCACGAGCAGTACTTC	CASSRRQGHEQYF
.	TRBV29-1	.	TRBJ1-4	TGCAGCACAATAACAGCGGGTAATGAAAAACTGTTTTTT	CSTITAGNEKLFF
.	TRBV15	.	TRBJ2-3	TGTGCCACCAGCAGAGAAGGAGCTACAGATACGCAGTATTTT	CATSREGATDTQYF
.	TRBV3-1	.	TRBJ2-5	TGTGCCAGCAGCCTCCGACAGCCCGTCGAGACCCAGTACTTC	CASSLRQPVETQYF
.	TRBV7-2	.	TRBJ1-1	TGTGCCAGCAGCTTATTTAGTCTGCAGAACACTGAAGCTTTCTTT	CASSLFSLQNTEAFF
few	TRBV4-1	TRBD1	TRBJ2-1	TGCGCCAGCAGCCAACACCCGACAGGGGTGGGAAATGAGCAGTTCTTC	CASSQHPTGVGNEQFF
.	TRBV27	.	TRBJ1-4	TGTGCCAGCACCTCCGGGGCCTCGGGTGAAAAACTGTTTTTT	CASTSGASGEKLFF
few	TRBV27	.	TRBJ1-1	TGTGCCAGCAGTTTATTACCCGGACAGCCGAACACTGAAGCTTTCTTT	CASSLLPGQPNTEAFF
.	TRBV20-1	TRBD1	TRBJ1-6	TGCAGTGCTTCCGACCGCAGGGGGACGTTTAATTCACCCCTCCACTTT	CSASDRRGTFNSPLHF